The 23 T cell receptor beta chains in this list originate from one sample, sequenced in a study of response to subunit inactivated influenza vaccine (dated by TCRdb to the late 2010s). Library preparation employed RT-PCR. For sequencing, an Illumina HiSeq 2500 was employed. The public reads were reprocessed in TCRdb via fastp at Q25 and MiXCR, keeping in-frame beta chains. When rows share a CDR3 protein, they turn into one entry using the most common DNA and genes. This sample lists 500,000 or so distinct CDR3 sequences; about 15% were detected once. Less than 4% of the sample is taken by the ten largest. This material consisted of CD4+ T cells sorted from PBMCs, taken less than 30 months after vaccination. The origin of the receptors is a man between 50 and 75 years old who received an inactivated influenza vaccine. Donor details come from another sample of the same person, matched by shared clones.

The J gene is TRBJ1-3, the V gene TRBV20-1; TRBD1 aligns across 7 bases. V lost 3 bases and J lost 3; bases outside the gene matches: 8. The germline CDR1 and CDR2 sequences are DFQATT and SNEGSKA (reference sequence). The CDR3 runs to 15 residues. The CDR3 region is CSARAGQDVGNTIYF. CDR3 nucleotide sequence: TGCAGTGCTAGGGCCGGACAGGACGTTGGAAACACCATATATTTT.

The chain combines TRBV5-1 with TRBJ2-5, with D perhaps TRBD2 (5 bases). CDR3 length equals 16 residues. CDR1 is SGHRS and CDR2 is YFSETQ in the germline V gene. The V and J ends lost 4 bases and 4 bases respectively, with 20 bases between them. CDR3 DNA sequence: TGCGCCAGCAGCGCCCTGAGGGCCCAACTGGTAGAGACCCAGTACTTC. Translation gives CASSALRAQLVETQYF. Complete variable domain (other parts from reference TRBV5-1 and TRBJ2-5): KAGVTQTPRYLIKTRGQQVTLSCSPISGHRSVSWYQQTPGQGLQFLFEYFSETQRNKGNFPGRFSGRQFSNSRSEMNVSTLELGDSALYLCASSALRAQLVETQYFGPGTRLLVL.

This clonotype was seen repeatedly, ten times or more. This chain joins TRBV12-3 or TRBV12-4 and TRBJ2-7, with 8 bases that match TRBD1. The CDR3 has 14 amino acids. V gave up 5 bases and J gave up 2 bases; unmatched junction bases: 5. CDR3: CASSRTGLTYEQYF. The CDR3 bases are TGTGCCAGCAGTCGGACAGGGCTAACCTACGAGCAGTACTTC.

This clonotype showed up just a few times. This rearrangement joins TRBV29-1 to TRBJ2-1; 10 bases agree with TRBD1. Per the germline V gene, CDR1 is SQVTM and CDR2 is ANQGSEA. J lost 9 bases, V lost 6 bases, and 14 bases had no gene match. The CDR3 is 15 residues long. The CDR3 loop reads CSVISDRGRWGEQFF. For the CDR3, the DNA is TGCAGCGTAATAAGTGACAGGGGGCGTTGGGGTGAGCAGTTCTTC.

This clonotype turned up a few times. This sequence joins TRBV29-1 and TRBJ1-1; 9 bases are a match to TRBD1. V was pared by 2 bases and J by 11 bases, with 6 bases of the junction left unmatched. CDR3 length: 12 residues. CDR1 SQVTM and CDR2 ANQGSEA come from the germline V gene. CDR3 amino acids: CSVEHRGLEAFF. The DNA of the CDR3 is TGCAGCGTTGAACACAGGGGGCTGGAGGCTTTCTTT.

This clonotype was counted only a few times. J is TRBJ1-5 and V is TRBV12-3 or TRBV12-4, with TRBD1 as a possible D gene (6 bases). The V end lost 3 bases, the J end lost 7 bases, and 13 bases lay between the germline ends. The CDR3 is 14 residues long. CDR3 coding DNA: TGTGCCAGCAGTTTCTCGGGGGCAGGACAGCCCCAGCATTTT. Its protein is CASSFSGAGQPQHF.

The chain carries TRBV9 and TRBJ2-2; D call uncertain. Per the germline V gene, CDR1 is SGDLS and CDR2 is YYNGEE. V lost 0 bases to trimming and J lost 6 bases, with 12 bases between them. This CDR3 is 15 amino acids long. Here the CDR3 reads CASSVGPQRSGELFF. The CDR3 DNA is TGTGCCAGCAGCGTAGGCCCTCAGCGATCCGGGGAGCTGTTTTTT. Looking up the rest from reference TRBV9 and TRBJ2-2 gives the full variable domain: DSGVTQTPKHLITATGQRVTLRCSPRSGDLSVYWYQQSLDQGLQFLIQYYNGEERAKGNILERFSAQQFPDLHSELNLSSLELGDSALYFCASSVGPQRSGELFFGEGSRLTVL.

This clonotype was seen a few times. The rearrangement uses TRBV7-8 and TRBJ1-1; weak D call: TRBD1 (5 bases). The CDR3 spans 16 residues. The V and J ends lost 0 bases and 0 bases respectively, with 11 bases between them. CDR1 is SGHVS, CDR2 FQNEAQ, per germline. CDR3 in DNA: TGTGCCAGCAGCTTAGCGGGACGGACTATGAACACTGAAGCTTTCTTT. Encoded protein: CASSLAGRTMNTEAFF.

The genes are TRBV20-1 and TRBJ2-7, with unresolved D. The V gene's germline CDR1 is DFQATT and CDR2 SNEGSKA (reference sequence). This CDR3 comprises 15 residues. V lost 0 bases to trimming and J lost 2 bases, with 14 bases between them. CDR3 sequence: CSARDRRGRTYEQYF. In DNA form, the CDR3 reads TGCAGTGCTAGAGATCGCCGCGGCAGAACCTACGAGCAGTACTTC.

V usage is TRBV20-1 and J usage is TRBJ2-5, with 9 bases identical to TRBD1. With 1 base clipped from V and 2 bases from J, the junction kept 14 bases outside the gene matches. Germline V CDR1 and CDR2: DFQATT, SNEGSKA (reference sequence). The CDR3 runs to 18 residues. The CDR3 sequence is CSARVSGQGWMRQETQYF. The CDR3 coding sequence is TGCAGTGCTAGAGTCTCGGGACAGGGCTGGATGCGGCAAGAGACCCAGTACTTC.

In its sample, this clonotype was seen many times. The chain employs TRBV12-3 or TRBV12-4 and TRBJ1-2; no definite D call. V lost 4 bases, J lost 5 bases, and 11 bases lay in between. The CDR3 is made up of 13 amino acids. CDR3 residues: CASSSGSRYGYTF. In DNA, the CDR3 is TGTGCCAGCAGTTCCGGGTCGCGGTATGGCTACACCTTC.

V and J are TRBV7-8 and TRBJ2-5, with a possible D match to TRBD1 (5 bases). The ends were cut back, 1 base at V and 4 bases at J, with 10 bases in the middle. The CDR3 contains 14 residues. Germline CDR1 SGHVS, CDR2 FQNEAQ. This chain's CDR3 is CASSLGQGIETQYF. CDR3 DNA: TGTGCCAGCAGCTTAGGTCAGGGAATAGAGACCCAGTACTTC.

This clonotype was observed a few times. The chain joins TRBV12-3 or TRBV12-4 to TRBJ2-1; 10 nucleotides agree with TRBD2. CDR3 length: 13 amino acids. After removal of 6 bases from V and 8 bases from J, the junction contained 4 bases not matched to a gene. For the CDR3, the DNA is TGTGCCAGCAGACAAGGGACTAGCGATGAGCAGTTCTTC. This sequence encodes CASRQGTSDEQFF.

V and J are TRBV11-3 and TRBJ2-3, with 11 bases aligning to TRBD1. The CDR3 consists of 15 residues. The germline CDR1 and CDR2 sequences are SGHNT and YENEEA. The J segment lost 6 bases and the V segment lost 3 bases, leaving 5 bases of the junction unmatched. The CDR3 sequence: CASSLGQGVLDTQYF. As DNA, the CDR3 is TGTGCCAGCAGCTTGGGACAGGGGGTATTGGATACGCAGTATTTT. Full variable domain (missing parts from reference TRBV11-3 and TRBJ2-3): EAGVVQSPRYKIIEKKQPVAFWCNPISGHNTLYWYLQNLGQGPELLIRYENEEAVDDSQLPKDRFSAERLKGVDSTLKIQPAELGDSAVYLCASSLGQGVLDTQYFGPGTRLTVL.

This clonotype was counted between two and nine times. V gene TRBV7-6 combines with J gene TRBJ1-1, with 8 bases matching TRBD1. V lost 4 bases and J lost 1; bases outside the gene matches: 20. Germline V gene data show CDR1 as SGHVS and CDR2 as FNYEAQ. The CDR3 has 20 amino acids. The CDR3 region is CASSSYRGRTSDFRNTEAFF. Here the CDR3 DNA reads TGTGCCAGCAGCTCCTACAGGGGGAGAACCTCTGATTTCCGGAACACTGAAGCTTTCTTT.

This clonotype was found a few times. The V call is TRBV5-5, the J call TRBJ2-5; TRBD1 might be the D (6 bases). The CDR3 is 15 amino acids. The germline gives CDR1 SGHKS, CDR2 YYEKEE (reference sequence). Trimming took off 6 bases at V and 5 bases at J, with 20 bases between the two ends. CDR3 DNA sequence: TGTGCCAGCACCAGGGGTGGCAGATCCTACGAGACCCAGTACTTC. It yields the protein CASTRGGRSYETQYF.

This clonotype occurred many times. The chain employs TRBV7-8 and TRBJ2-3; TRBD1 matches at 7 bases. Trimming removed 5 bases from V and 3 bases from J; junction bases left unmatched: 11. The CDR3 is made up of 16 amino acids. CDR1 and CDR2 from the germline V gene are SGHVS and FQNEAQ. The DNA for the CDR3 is TGTGCCAGCAGCAATCCCGGGACAGTAAATACAGATACGCAGTATTTT. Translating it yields CASSNPGTVNTDTQYF.

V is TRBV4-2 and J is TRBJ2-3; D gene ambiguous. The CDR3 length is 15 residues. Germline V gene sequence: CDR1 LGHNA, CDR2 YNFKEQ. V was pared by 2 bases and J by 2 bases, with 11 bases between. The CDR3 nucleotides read TGTGCCAGCAGCCAACGAGGCGGAGACACAGATACGCAGTATTTT. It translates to CASSQRGGDTDTQYF.

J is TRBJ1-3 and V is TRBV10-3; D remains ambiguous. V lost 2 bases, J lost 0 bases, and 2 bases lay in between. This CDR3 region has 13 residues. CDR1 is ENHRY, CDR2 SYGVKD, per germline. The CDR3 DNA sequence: TGTGCCATCAGTGAGAGCTCTGGAAACACCATATATTTT. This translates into CAISESSGNTIYF.

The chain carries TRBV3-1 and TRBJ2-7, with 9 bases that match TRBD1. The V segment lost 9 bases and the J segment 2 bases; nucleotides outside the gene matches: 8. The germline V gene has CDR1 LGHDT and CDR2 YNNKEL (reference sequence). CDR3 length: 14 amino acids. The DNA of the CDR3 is TGTGCCAGTACCGGGACAGGGCAAACCTACGAGCAGTACTTC. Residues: CASTGTGQTYEQYF.

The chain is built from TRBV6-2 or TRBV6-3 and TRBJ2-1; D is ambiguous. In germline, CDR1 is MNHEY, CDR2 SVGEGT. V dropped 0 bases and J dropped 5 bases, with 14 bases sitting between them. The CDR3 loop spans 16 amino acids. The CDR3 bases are TGTGCCAGCAGTTACTCCGGCGTCGTACTGAACAATGAGCAGTTCTTC. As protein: CASSYSGVVLNNEQFF.

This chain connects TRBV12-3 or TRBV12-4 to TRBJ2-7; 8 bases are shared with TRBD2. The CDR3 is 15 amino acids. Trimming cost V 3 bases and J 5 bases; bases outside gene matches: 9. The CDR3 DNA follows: TGTGCCAGCAGTTTCTACCGGGGGGGCAGGGACGAGCAGTACTTC. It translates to CASSFYRGGRDEQYF.

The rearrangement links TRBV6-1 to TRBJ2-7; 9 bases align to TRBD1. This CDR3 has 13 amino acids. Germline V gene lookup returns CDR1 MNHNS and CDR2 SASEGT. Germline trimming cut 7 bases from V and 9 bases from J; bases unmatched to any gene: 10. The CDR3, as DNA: TGTGCCAGCACCAGGACAGGGGAGGTAGCGCAGTACTTC. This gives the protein CASTRTGEVAQYF.